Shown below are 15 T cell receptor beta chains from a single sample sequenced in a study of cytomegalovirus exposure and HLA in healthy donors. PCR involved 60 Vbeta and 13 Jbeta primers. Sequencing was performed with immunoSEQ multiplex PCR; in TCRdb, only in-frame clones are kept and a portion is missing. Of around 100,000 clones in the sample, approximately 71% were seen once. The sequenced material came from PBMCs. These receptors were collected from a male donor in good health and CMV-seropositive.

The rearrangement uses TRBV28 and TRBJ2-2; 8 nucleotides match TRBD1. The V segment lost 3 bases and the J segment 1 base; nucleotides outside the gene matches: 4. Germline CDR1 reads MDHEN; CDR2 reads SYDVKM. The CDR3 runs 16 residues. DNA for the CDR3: TGTGCCAGCAGTTTTCCCGGGACAGGGAACACCGGGGAGCTGTTTTTT. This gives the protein CASSFPGTGNTGELFF. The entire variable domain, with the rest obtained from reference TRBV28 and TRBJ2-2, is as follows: DVKVTQSSRYLVKRTGEKVFLECVQDMDHENMFWYRQDPGLGLRLIYFSYDVKMKEKGDIPEGYSVSREKKERFSLILESASTNQTSMYLCASSFPGTGNTGELFFGEGSRLTVL.

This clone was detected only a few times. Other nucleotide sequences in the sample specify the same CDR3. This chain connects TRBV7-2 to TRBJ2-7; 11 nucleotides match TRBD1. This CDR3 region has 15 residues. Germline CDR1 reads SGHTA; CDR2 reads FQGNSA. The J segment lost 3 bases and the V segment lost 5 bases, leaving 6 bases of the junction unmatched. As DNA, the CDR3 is TGTGCCAGCAGCCCCCGGACAGGGGGCGACTACGAGCAGTACTTC. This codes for CASSPRTGGDYEQYF.

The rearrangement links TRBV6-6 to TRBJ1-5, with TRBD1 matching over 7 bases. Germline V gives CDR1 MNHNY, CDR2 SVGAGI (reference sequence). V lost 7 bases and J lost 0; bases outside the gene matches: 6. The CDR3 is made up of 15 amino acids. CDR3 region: CASNIQGYSNQPQHF. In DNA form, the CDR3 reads TGTGCCAGCAATATACAGGGGTATAGCAATCAGCCCCAGCATTTT.

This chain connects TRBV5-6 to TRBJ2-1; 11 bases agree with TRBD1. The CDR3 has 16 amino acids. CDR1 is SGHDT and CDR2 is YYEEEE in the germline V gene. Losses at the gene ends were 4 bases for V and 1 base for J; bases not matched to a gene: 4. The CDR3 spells CASSAGTGGSYNEQFF. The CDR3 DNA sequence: TGTGCCAGCAGCGCCGGGACAGGGGGATCCTACAATGAGCAGTTCTTC.

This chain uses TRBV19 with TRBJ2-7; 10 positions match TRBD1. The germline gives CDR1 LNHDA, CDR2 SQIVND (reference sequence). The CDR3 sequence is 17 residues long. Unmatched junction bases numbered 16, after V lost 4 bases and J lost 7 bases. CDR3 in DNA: TGTGCCAGTAGTAAATGGACAGGGGGTCCCCTTGAGAAAGAGCAGTACTTC. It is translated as CASSKWTGGPLEKEQYF.

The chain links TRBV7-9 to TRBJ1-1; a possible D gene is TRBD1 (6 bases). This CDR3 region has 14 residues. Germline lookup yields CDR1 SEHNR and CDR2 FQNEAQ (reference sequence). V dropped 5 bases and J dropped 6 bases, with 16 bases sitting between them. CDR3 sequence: CASSKAGEQSEAFF. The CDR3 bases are TGTGCCAGCAGCAAGGCAGGGGAGCAGTCTGAAGCTTTCTTT.

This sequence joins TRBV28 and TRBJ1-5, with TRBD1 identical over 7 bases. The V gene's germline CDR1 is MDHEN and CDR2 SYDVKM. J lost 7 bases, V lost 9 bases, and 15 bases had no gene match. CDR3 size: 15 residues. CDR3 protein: CASTGDSQRGQPQHF. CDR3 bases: TGTGCCAGTACAGGGGACTCCCAAAGGGGACAGCCCCAGCATTTT.

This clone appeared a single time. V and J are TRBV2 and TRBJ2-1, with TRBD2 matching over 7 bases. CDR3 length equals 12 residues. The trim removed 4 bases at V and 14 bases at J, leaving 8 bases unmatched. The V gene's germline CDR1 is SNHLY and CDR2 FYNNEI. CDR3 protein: CASSARGSQEFF. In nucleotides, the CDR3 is TGTGCCAGCAGTGCCCGCGGGAGTCAGGAGTTCTTC.

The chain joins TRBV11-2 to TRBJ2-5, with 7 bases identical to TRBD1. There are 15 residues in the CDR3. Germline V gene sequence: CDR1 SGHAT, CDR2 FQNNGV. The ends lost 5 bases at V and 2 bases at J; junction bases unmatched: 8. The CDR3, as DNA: TGTGCCAGCAGCCACGTTAGGGGGCAACAAGAGACCCAGTACTTC. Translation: CASSHVRGQQETQYF.

The CDR3 spells CASSLGSAEYNEQFF. The CDR3 DNA reads as TGTGCCAGCAGCTTGGGTAGCGCCGAGTACAATGAGCAGTTCTTC. The chain links TRBV7-3 to TRBJ2-1; a possible D gene is TRBD2 (5 bases). The CDR3 is 15 amino acids. Germline V gene data show CDR1 as SGHTA and CDR2 as FQGTGA. V was cut by 3 bases and J by 4 bases, with 13 bases left in between.

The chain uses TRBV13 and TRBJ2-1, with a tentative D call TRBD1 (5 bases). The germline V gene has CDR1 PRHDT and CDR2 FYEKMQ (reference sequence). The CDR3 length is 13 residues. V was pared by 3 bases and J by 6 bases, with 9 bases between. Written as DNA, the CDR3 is TGTGCCAGCAGCTTCCGCAGGGTCAATGAGCAGTTCTTC. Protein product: CASSFRRVNEQFF.

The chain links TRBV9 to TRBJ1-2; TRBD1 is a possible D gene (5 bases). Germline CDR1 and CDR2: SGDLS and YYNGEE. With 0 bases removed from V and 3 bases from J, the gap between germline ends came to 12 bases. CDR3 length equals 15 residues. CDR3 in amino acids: CASSVGAGFDYGYTF. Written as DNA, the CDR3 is TGTGCCAGCAGCGTAGGGGCAGGGTTTGACTATGGCTACACCTTC.

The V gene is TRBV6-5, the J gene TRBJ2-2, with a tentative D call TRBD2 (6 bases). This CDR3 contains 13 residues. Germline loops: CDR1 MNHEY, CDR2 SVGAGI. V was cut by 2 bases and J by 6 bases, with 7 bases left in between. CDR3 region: CASSYGGPGELFF. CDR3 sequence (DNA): TGTGCCAGCAGTTACGGAGGGCCCGGGGAGCTGTTTTTT.

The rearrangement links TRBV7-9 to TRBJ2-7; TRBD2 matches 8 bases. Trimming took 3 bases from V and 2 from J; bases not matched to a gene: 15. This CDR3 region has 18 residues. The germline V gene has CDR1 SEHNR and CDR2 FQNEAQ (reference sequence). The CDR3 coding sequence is TGTGCCAGCAGCTTGTTACCGGGCCGAGGAGCGGGAGCCTACGAGCAGTACTTC. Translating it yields CASSLLPGRGAGAYEQYF.

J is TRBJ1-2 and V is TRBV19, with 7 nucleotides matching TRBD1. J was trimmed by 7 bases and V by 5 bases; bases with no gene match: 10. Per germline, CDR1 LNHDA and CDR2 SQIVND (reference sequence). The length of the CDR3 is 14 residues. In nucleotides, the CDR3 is TGTGCCAGTAGTGGGCGACAGGGTATGAGTGGCTACACCTTC. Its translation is CASSGRQGMSGYTF.